One sample yielded the 28 T cell receptor beta chains listed below, sequenced in a study of T-cell reconstitution after alpha-beta-depleted transplantation in children. Using unique molecular identifiers, the investigators prepared the TCRbeta library. TCRdb re-called the PCR reads through MiXCR, storing one row per CDR3 protein. The table lists about 1,000,000 distinct CDR3 sequences, around 30% of them singletons. This sample comprised PBMCs, mostly from graft donor cells, obtained 360 days after TCRalphabeta/CD19-depleted stem cell transplant. The receptors originated from a boy younger than two who had a stem cell transplant for SCID, so the T cells may come from the graft donor.

This clonotype was picked up a small number of times. This chain links TRBV12-3 or TRBV12-4 with TRBJ1-6; D is uncertain. Trimming shortened V by 6 bases and J by 8 bases, and 11 bases separated the two germline ends. The length of the CDR3 is 13 residues. This CDR3 is CASRPLAHSPLHF. The CDR3 DNA sequence: TGTGCCAGCAGACCCCTGGCCCATTCACCCCTCCACTTT.

In its sample, this clonotype was seen a few times. CDR3 region: CASSLVRLKRGSPYNEQFF. CDR3 in DNA: TGTGCCAGCAGCTTAGTGAGATTAAAGCGGGGGTCGCCCTACAATGAGCAGTTCTTC. The chain uses TRBV11-1 and TRBJ2-1; 8 bases agree with TRBD2. The trim removed 1 base at V and 2 bases at J, leaving 13 bases unmatched. Germline CDR1 and CDR2: SGHAT and FQDESV (reference sequence). This CDR3 comprises 19 residues.

The genes are TRBV2 and TRBJ1-2; D unresolved. Trimming stripped 4 bases from V and 5 bases from J, with 17 bases between. The CDR3 covers 15 residues. From germline, CDR1 is SNHLY and CDR2 FYNNEI. CDR3 region: CASSGSGKTSYGYTF. For the CDR3, the DNA is TGTGCCAGCAGTGGCTCAGGAAAAACCTCTTATGGCTACACCTTC.

There are many counts of this clonotype. This chain links TRBV10-3 with TRBJ1-4; TRBD1 might be the D (5 bases). This CDR3 spans 12 amino acids. V shed 9 bases and J shed 7 bases, with 12 bases lying between them. Germline V gene data show CDR1 as ENHRY and CDR2 as SYGVKD. The CDR3 protein is CAIGQGGEKLFF. CDR3 nucleotide sequence: TGTGCCATAGGCCAGGGTGGTGAAAAACTGTTTTTT.

The chain couples TRBV4-2 to TRBJ1-5; 8 positions agree with TRBD1. This CDR3 contains 15 residues. The V gene's germline CDR1 is LGHNA and CDR2 YNFKEQ. Trimming removed 5 bases from V and 11 bases from J; junction bases left unmatched: 14. In DNA, the CDR3 is TGTGCCAGCAGCAAGACCGGGACAGGTGGTTTGTCCCAGCATTTT. Its protein product is CASSKTGTGGLSQHF.

This clonotype was picked up a small number of times. J is TRBJ1-5 and V is TRBV5-6, with TRBD1 identical over 7 bases. The CDR3 covers 15 residues. The V gene's germline CDR1 is SGHDT and CDR2 YYEEEE. Germline trimming cut 4 bases from V and 3 bases from J; bases unmatched to any gene: 7. The CDR3 nucleotides are TGTGCCAGCAGCCGACAGGGACTTTCCAATCAGCCCCAGCATTTT. This sequence encodes CASSRQGLSNQPQHF.

The V gene is TRBV15, the J gene TRBJ2-7; maybe TRBD1 (6 bases). Germline loops: CDR1 LNHNV, CDR2 YYDKDF (reference sequence). V dropped 5 bases and J dropped 0 bases, with 11 bases sitting between them. The CDR3 totals 14 residues. CDR3 nucleotides: TGTGCCACCAGCCGGGACATCAGCTCCTACGAGCAGTACTTC. Translated: CATSRDISSYEQYF. The complete variable domain, with remaining parts taken from reference TRBV15 and TRBJ2-7, reads DAMVIQNPRYQVTQFGKPVTLSCSQTLNHNVMYWYQQKSSQAPKLLFHYYDKDFNNEADTPDNFQSRRPNTSFCFLDIRSPGLGDTAMYLCATSRDISSYEQYFGPGTRLTVT.

A remark on this clonotype: With a much larger clone just one base away, this may be a read error. The V and J genes are TRBV4-2 and TRBJ2-1; 7 nucleotides align to TRBD1. The CDR3 consists of 16 residues. CDR1 LGHNA and CDR2 YNFKEQ come from the germline V gene. CDR3 residues: CASSQGTGSSYNEEFF. For the CDR3, the DNA is TGTGCCAGCAGCCAAGGGACAGGAAGCTCCTACAATGAGGAGTTCTTC.

The CDR3 nucleotides read TGTGCCAGCAGTTTAGACCGGACAGAAATGTACCAAGAGACCCAGTACTTC. This sequence encodes CASSLDRTEMYQETQYF. This rearrangement joins TRBV12-3 or TRBV12-4 to TRBJ2-5, with D possibly TRBD1 on 6 matching bases. This CDR3 has 17 amino acids. The V and J ends lost 1 base and 0 bases respectively, with 15 bases between them.

In its sample, this clonotype was seen a few times. The chain is built from TRBV29-1 and TRBJ2-7; 7 nucleotides line up with TRBD1. From germline, CDR1 is SQVTM and CDR2 ANQGSEA. Trimming cost V 5 bases and J 3 bases; bases outside gene matches: 7. This CDR3 contains 13 residues. CDR3 sequence: CSVQTGNGYEQYF. The CDR3 DNA reads as TGCAGCGTTCAGACAGGGAACGGCTACGAGCAGTACTTC.

J is TRBJ1-1 and V is TRBV13, with 7 nucleotides matching TRBD1. The CDR3 loop spans 15 amino acids. V lost 4 bases to trimming and J lost 6 bases; unmatched junction nucleotides: 11. In germline, CDR1 is PRHDT, CDR2 FYEKMQ (reference sequence). CDR3 region: CASSSPQGSGAEAFF. CDR3 in DNA: TGTGCCAGCAGCTCGCCACAGGGGTCAGGCGCTGAAGCTTTCTTT.

The chain uses TRBV25-1 and TRBJ2-5; D remains ambiguous. The germline V gene has CDR1 MGHDK and CDR2 SYGVNS. The V end was cut by 0 bases, the J end by 5 bases, with 10 bases between. This CDR3 has 14 residues. CDR3 protein: CASSEYKNSETQYF. The CDR3 region has the DNA TGTGCCAGCAGTGAATATAAGAATAGTGAGACCCAGTACTTC.

This clonotype was detected a few times. The chain joins TRBV19 to TRBJ1-1; tentative D call: TRBD1 (5 bases). Germline-derived CDR1 and CDR2 are LNHDA and SQIVND (reference sequence). V was trimmed by 9 bases and J by 4 bases, leaving 18 bases between them. The CDR3 extends over 14 amino acids. CDR3 bases: TGTGCCAGCAGTTCCCACCGGAGGGGCACTGAAGCTTTCTTT. Protein: CASSSHRRGTEAFF.

This chain links TRBV24-1 with TRBJ2-1; TRBD2 might be the D (5 bases). With 10 bases removed from V and 2 bases from J, the gap between germline ends came to 17 bases. CDR3 length: 15 residues. Germline V gives CDR1 KGHDR, CDR2 SFDVKD. The CDR3 is CATREGGYPYNEQFF. The CDR3 DNA reads as TGTGCCACGAGAGAGGGTGGTTACCCCTACAATGAGCAGTTCTTC.

The V and J genes are TRBV20-1 and TRBJ1-1; TRBD1 is a possible D gene (6 bases). Germline loops: CDR1 DFQATT, CDR2 SNEGSKA (reference sequence). The CDR3 covers 14 residues. Trimming stripped 2 bases from V and 4 bases from J, with 14 bases between. The CDR3 DNA reads as TGCAGTGCTAGATTGGGTGGAGGGGGCACTGAAGCTTTCTTT. It yields the protein CSARLGGGGTEAFF.

This clonotype was counted between two and nine times. This chain joins TRBV4-3 and TRBJ1-1, with unresolved D. V lost 0 bases and J 4 bases, leaving 12 bases between the germline ends. The CDR3 is made up of 15 amino acids. Germline V gives CDR1 LGHNA, CDR2 YSLEER. The CDR3 sequence is CASSQDRRASTEAFF. CDR3 in DNA: TGCGCCAGCAGCCAAGATCGGCGGGCTAGCACTGAAGCTTTCTTT.

The chain carries TRBV5-1 and TRBJ2-3; D unresolved. The V gene's germline CDR1 is SGHRS and CDR2 YFSETQ. The length of the CDR3 is 16 residues. Trimming removed 6 bases from V and 2 bases from J, with 19 bases in between. The CDR3 DNA reads as TGCGCCAGCAAGAGAGGCGGCCCGGTGTCCACAGATACGCAGTATTTT. Translation: CASKRGGPVSTDTQYF.

V gene TRBV20-1 combines with J gene TRBJ1-4; perhaps TRBD1 as D (5 bases). V lost 2 bases, J lost 3 bases, and 10 bases lay in between. The CDR3 is made up of 14 amino acids. Per the germline V gene, CDR1 is DFQATT and CDR2 is SNEGSKA (reference sequence). CDR3 loop: CSARPMGANEKLFF. The CDR3 DNA reads as TGCAGTGCTAGACCGATGGGGGCTAATGAAAAACTGTTTTTT.

In its sample, this clonotype was seen a few times. The rearrangement links TRBV5-1 to TRBJ2-5; 8 nucleotides line up with TRBD2. Germline CDR1 reads SGHRS; CDR2 reads YFSETQ. The CDR3 extends over 20 amino acids. Trimming at V came to 2 bases and at J to 5 bases, leaving 23 bases not matched to a gene. CDR3 nucleotide sequence: TGCGCCAGCAGCTTCTCCCGCAGTATAAGCGGGGGTTACCTGAGGGAGACCCAGTACTTC. Protein: CASSFSRSISGGYLRETQYF.

This clonotype was counted only a few times. The chain combines TRBV20-1 with TRBJ1-5; weak D call: TRBD1 (5 bases). Per the germline V gene, CDR1 is DFQATT and CDR2 is SNEGSKA (reference sequence). V lost 3 bases and J 7 bases, leaving 19 bases between the germline ends. The CDR3 length is 15 residues. CDR3 loop: CSARRREGNDQPQHF. CDR3 nucleotides: TGCAGTGCTAGGCGGCGGGAGGGGAACGACCAGCCCCAGCATTTT.

This sequence joins TRBV12-3 or TRBV12-4 and TRBJ2-3; the match to TRBD1 covers 8 bases. The CDR3 has 14 residues. V was pared by 7 bases and J by 0 bases, with 3 bases of the junction left unmatched. This CDR3 is CASTDRASTDTQYF. In DNA, the CDR3 is TGTGCCAGCACGGACAGGGCTAGCACAGATACGCAGTATTTT.

J is TRBJ2-2 and V is TRBV27; TRBD1 aligns across 8 bases. The germline V gene has CDR1 MNHEY and CDR2 SMNVEV (reference sequence). Trimming cost V 2 bases and J 1 base; bases outside gene matches: 12. CDR3 length: 19 amino acids. The CDR3 loop reads CASSLHRTTGVKNTGELFF. The CDR3 DNA reads TGTGCCAGCAGTTTACACAGAACGACAGGGGTGAAGAACACCGGGGAGCTGTTTTTT.

V gene TRBV20-1 combines with J gene TRBJ2-2; 8 bases match TRBD1. Germline V gene data show CDR1 as DFQATT and CDR2 as SNEGSKA (reference sequence). The CDR3 spans 15 residues. V gave up 8 bases and J gave up 4 bases; unmatched junction bases: 12. CDR3 DNA sequence: TGCAGTTCAACCGCCGGGACAGGAGGCACCGGGGAGCTGTTTTTT. Translation: CSSTAGTGGTGELFF.

This clonotype was found a few times. V and J are TRBV15 and TRBJ2-7; unclear D gene. The V gene lost 3 bases and the J gene lost 3 bases, with 12 bases spanning the gap. The CDR3 is 14 amino acids. The germline CDR1 and CDR2 sequences are LNHNV and YYDKDF (reference sequence). The CDR3 spells CATSSELYSYEQYF. The DNA of the CDR3 is TGTGCCACCAGCAGCGAACTCTACAGCTACGAGCAGTACTTC.

This clonotype came up many times. This chain uses TRBV2 with TRBJ2-5; possibly TRBD2 for D (6 bases). This CDR3 region has 11 residues. V shed 7 bases and J shed 5 bases, with 8 bases lying between them. The germline V gene has CDR1 SNHLY and CDR2 FYNNEI. The DNA for the CDR3 is TGTGCCAGCAAGGGGAGGGAGACCCAGTACTTC. Translation gives CASKGRETQYF.

V usage is TRBV7-9 and J usage is TRBJ2-3, with a tentative D call TRBD2 (8 bases). The CDR3 extends over 17 amino acids. Germline CDR1 is SEHNR and CDR2 is FQNEAQ (reference sequence). Trimming took 5 bases from V and 4 from J, leaving 22 bases between them. This chain's CDR3 is CASSLPTGSRGADTQYF. The CDR3 DNA reads TGTGCCAGCAGCCTCCCGACAGGGTCGCGGGGGGCAGATACGCAGTATTTT.

The sample holds a few counts of this clonotype. The gene calls are TRBV10-3 and TRBJ2-1; no reliable D call. CDR3 length: 12 amino acids. Trimming removed 2 bases from V and 7 bases from J, with 6 bases in between. CDR1 and CDR2 (germline): ENHRY, SYGVKD. The CDR3 DNA reads as TGTGCCATCAGTGAGAAGTTGAATGAGCAGTTCTTC. It is translated as CAISEKLNEQFF.

This clonotype was seen a handful of times. CDR3 protein: CASSRTLFLQETQYF. The CDR3 DNA follows: TGTGCCAGCAGTCGGACACTATTCCTCCAAGAGACCCAGTACTTC. The chain links TRBV12-3 or TRBV12-4 to TRBJ2-5; D is possibly TRBD1 (5 bases). CDR3 length equals 15 residues. V dropped 5 bases and J dropped 1 base, with 14 bases sitting between them.